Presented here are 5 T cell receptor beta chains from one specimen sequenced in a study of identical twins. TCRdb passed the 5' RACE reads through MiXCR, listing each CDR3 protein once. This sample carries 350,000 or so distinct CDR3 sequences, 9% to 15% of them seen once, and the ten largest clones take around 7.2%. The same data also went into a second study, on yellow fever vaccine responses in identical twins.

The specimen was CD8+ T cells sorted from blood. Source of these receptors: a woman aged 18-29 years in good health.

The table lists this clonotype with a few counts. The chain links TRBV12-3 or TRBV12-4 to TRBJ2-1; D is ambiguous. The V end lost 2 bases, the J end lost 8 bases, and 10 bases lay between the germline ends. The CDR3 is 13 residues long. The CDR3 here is CASSLFNKDEQFF. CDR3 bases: TGTGCCAGCAGTTTATTTAATAAAGATGAGCAGTTCTTC.

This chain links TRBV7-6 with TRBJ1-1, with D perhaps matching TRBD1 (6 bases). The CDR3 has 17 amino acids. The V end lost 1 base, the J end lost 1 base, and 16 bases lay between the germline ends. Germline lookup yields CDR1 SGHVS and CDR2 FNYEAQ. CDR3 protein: CASSLGIPGTKNTEAFF. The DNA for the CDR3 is TGTGCCAGCAGCTTAGGAATACCCGGGACAAAGAACACTGAAGCTTTCTTT. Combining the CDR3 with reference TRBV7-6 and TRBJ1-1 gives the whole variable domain GAGVSQSPRYKVTKRGQDVALRCDPISGHVSLYWYRQALGQGPEFLTYFNYEAQQDKSGLPNDRFSAERPEGSISTLTIQRTEQRDSAMYRCASSLGIPGTKNTEAFFGQGTRLTVV.

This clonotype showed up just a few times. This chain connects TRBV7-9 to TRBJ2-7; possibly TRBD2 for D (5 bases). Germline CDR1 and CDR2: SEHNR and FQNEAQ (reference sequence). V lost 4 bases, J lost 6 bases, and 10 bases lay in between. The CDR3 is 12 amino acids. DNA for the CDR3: TGTGCCAGCAGCTCTGACCGGGGCGAGCAGTACTTC. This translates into CASSSDRGEQYF.

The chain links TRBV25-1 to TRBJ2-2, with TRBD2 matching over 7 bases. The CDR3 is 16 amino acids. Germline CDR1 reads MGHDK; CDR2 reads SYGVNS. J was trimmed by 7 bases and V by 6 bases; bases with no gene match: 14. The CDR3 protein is CASSPEGDYISGELFF. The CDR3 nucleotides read TGTGCCAGCAGCCCGGAAGGGGACTACATCAGCGGGGAGCTGTTTTTT. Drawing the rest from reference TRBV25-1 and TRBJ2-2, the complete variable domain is EADIYQTPRYLVIGTGKKITLECSQTMGHDKMYWYQQDPGMELHLIHYSYGVNSTEKGDLSSESTVSRIRTEHFPLTLESARPSHTSQYLCASSPEGDYISGELFFGEGSRLTVL.

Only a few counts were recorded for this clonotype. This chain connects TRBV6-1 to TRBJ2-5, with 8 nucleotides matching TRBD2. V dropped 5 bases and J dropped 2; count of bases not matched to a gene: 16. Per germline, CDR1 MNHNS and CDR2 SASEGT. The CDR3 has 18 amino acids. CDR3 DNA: TGTGCCAGCAGTCCCACCCCCCCCCTGACTAGCGTGCAAGAGACCCAGTACTTC. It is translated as CASSPTPPLTSVQETQYF.